This record concerns one TCR beta chain sequence. What this receptor recognizes is not known. Nothing much larger sits one base from this clone, and base qualities are not available. This sample is part of a study of shared clonotypes between healthy human individuals (dated by TCRdb to about 2020). Context from the whole study: The cohort comprised a couple of women and three men aged 18 to 49 years. To estimate repertoire size and how much clonotype sharing occurs between individuals, the study deeply sequenced the blood TCR repertoires of several healthy adults. Leukapheresis yielded between about 0.94 and 8.9 billion PBMCs per donor. Per donor, three plates each were used for CD4 naive and CD4 memory, two for CD8 naive, and one for CD8 memory. To increase sequencing depth and limit assay-specific biases, TCR repertoire library preparation and sequencing were carried out by different laboratories using diverse techniques. Here is what the overall study found, with its caveats: Clonotypes shared by all four sorted-subset donors showed higher generation probabilities than non-shared clonotypes. Pairwise subsampling led to the expectation that sequencing depth would affect the degree of clonotype sharing among donors. Even with the large sequencing depth, rarefaction of the sorted-subset datasets indicated that sequencing was incomplete. Sharing across a few donors was observed for around 5% of naive CD4, 3.5% of naive CD8, over 2% of memory CD4, and about 0.4% of memory CD8 clonotypes. Estimated clonotype richness was generally larger for naive than for memory subsets. The small number of donors limited the genetic and exposure-history diversity represented. Sampling was restricted to blood, and TCR repertoires in tissues likely differ from the TCR repertoires found in blood.

Inclusive of the bounding cysteine and phenylalanine, the CDR3 is 12 residues long. Only the CDR3 region is kept as DNA, spanning 36 bases read in frame from base 1. The germline V gene supplies CDR1 MDHEN and CDR2 SYDVKM. Trimming takes 9 bases from V and 7 bases from J, and the germline ends sit 15 bases apart. Using the deep immunoSEQ assay, multiplex PCR amplified TCR CDR3 regions from genomic DNA. Extracted genomic DNA from each cell subset was spread evenly across all wells of several immunoSEQ 96-well plates, with each plate serving as a replicate. For sorted subsets, each replicate PCR was loaded with around 220 ng genomic DNA, equivalent to 30,000 or so T cell genomes. Purified libraries were measured with a Qubit 3.0 fluorometer, size-checked on a Bioanalyzer 2100, and measured again with the KAPA Library Quantification kit. Every immunoSEQ 96-well plate was sequenced on a separate single-read 150-cycle Illumina NextSeq 550 flow cell. The authors' pipeline ran thus. The immunoSEQ output contained only junctional sequences without quality scores, so filtering could not match that applied to full-length reads. Sequences were annotated with PyIR, a Python wrapper for IgBLAST v1.9, using IMGT germline references to assign V/J genes and CDR3. Any read was removed if the V/J assignment was weak (E-value above 1e-6), the CDR3 was missing, or the read contained stop codons, out-of-frame junctions, or ambiguous translated residues. V3J clonotypes were defined as sequences sharing an identical inferred V gene, J gene, and CDR3 amino acid sequence. Percentage overlap between repertoires was calculated by dividing the number of shared unique clonotypes by the size of the smaller repertoire. Three approaches were used to assess repertoire richness: RTK rarefaction, the Chao1 estimator, and Recon v2.1 estimates of unobserved clonotypes. Generation probabilities were computed with OLGA for all TCRbeta clonotypes obtained by the gDNA method from a few donors. The table comes from immuneACCESS by way of TCRdb, which keeps in-frame sequences with V and J called. Part of the clones is missing from these tables; in studies checked, under half for an unresolved V gene and the rest for unknown reasons. Clonal size and the V and J genes are those of that table, whereas D and trimming came from the DNA. Across this sample there are 500,000 to 550,000 clones, with 90% to 97% seen only once. The ten largest clones take up about 0.067% of the sample.

Donors were healthy HIV-negative adults with no recently reported acute infections or vaccinations. Every donor was a Caucasian adult living in Nashville, Tennessee, USA. CD4+ T cells were enriched by magnetic negative selection, after which naive cells were positively selected on CD45RA and the negative fraction was taken as the memory subset. Blood was collected by leukapheresis, and PBMCs were isolated by Ficoll-Histopaque density gradient centrifugation and then cryopreserved in liquid nitrogen vapor phase. Analytical flow cytometry was used to check the purity and quantity of every magnetically sorted T cell population. Genomic DNA was isolated from every sorted fraction and measured by UV absorbance on a Nanodrop 2000c.

The chain was built from TRBV28 and TRBJ2-5; a confident D gene designation cannot be given. The sample was naive CD4+ T cells sorted from blood. This specimen's cell subset or site label, per the study, means: CD45RA+ positively selected. This clonotype originated in a woman in her twenties or thirties in good health. The DNA sequence is TGTGCCAGTTTAACACCATTGGGGACCCAGTACTTC. The resulting protein is CASLTPLGTQYF.